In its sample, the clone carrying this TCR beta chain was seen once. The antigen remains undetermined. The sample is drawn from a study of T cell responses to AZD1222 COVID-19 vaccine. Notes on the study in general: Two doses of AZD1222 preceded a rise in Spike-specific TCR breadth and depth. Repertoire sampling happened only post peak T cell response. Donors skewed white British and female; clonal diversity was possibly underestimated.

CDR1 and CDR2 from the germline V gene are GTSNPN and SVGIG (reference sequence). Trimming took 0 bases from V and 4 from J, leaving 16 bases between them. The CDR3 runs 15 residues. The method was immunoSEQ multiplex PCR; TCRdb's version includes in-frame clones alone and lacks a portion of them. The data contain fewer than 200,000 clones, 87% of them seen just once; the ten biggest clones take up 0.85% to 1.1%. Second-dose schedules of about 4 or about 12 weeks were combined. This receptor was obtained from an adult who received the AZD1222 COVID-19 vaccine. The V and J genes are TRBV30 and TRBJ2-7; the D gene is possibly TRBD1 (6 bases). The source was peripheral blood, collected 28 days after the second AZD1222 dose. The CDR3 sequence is CAWSVPSGRGYEQYF. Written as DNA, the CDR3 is TGTGCCTGGAGTGTACCTTCGGGCAGGGGATACGAGCAGTACTTC.